Sequencing of this T cell receptor beta chain was carried out in a study of beta chain features in type 1 diabetes (dated by TCRdb to the late 2010s). Regarding the study in general: Mean age, gender distribution, total cell number and subset yield were not different between patients and healthy donors. A total of 90 million to 120 million sorted cells were examined across all samples, and a strong correlation was observed between cell number per subset and RNA yield. In the study, recently diagnosed type 1 diabetes patients and matched healthy donors were compared on the TCRB repertoires of their sorted circulating CD4+ T cell subsets. Whereas all 30 or so donors provided naive and central memory subsets, regulatory and stem cell-like memory subsets were isolated from just 8 patients and roughly eight healthy donors. Study-wide conclusions, independent of this receptor: Because cDNA was sequenced instead of genomic DNA, highly expressing activated cells could be over-represented, though the groups showed no difference in activation or CD3 levels. HLA sub-analyses involved small numbers of individuals, so any influence of HLA type on TCRB rearrangement remained unresolved. Type 1 diabetes patients showed a moderate but significant shortening of TCRB CDR3 length in all four CD4+ subsets. Naive, central memory and regulatory TCRB repertoires appeared to be more alike among patients than among healthy donors. PCR may preferentially amplify shorter templates, but because patient and control samples were amplified and corrected together, any resulting skew would affect both groups equally. At VDJ recombination sites, patients with type 1 diabetes made fewer insertions and deleted more nucleotides, a pattern implying thymic rearrangement abnormalities.

V drops 6 bases and J drops 5 bases, leaving 7 bases in between. CDR3 length: 11 amino acids, cysteine to phenylalanine. Only CDR3 DNA remains: 33 bases, in frame from the first base. Per the germline V gene, LGHNT is the CDR1 and FRNRAP is the CDR2. A single peripheral blood draw of around 0.11 L on average was collected from each donor into heparinised tubes. Naive, central memory, regulatory and stem cell-like memory CD4+ T cells were sorted on a BD FACSAria II using a panel including CD45RO, CCR7, CD25, CD127, CD95 and CD27. Purity was above 95% for every sorted population. PBMCs were isolated immediately by Lymphoprep density gradient centrifugation and stained directly without culture. To minimize batch effects, samples were stained and sorted in pairs, one healthy donor with one patient per experiment. About this clone: Its target antigen remains unknown. Within one base of it there is no much larger clone, and no base qualities were kept.

All of the isolated RNA was reverse transcribed with the High Capacity cDNA Reverse Transcription Kit, so expressed TCRB transcripts were sequenced. Deep immunoSEQ sequencing was applied to naive, central memory and regulatory T cell samples, giving an average of about 3.6 million total reads per sample. Sorted cells were lysed in RLT buffer and RNA was extracted with DNase-treated RNeasy Micro or Mini kits, depending on cell number. Each cell subset was processed separately to prevent cross-contamination, with patient and healthy donor samples processed together. The immunoSEQ multiplex PCR was used to amplify TCRB sequences from cDNA, yielding 87-bp fragments that span the CDR3 region. Sequencing of the amplicons was done on the Illumina HiSeq platform. In the original analysis: Synthetic template baselines were used to correct PCR bias computationally, reads within Hamming distance 2 were collapsed, and singletons that could not be merged were discarded. Reads were aligned against IMGT to assign V, D and J genes, CDR3 length and insertions or deletions at six rearrangement sites. Within each subset, clonotype counts were normalized to sorted cell number, after which true diversity and Gini coefficients were computed with the tcR R package. Repertoire sharing was quantified using the overlap coefficient calculated on TCRB nucleotide sequences. As a proxy for the pre-selection repertoire, out-of-frame TCRB sequences from naive cells were analyzed. Drawn from immuneACCESS, this table holds only the in-frame rearrangements with V and J called that TCRdb kept. Clones are partly lost; checked studies trace under half to an unresolved V gene and leave the rest unexplained. V and J calls and clone size are as listed in that table; D and trimming were resolved from the DNA. The table for this sample lists nearly 700,000 clones; around 15% of them were counted only once. The ten biggest clones cover approximately 0.02% of the sample.

The TCR was taken from a man aged 18 to 29 with type 1 diabetes. Sequencing was done on a sample of naive CD4+ T cells from blood. Read against the paper, the sample's cell subset or site label means: true naive CD4+ T cells. The chain employs TRBV12-5 and TRBJ2-5; TRBD2 is a possible D gene, resting on 5 matching bases. CDR3 loop: CASGSGETQYF. The DNA is TGTGCTAGTGGGTCGGGGGAGACCCAGTACTTC.